This T cell receptor (beta chain) was profiled in a study of cytomegalovirus exposure and HLA in healthy donors. About the study: For the roughly 390 genotyped donors, roughly 81% fell within the Caucasian-associated ancestry cluster. Study-wide results and limits: Earlier analysis found most TCR beta V segments productive about 87% or about 30% of the time. A later analysis appeared to link common viral pathogens to several of the most significant clusters.

On this clone: Its target is unknown.

In the PCR, 60 Vbeta and 13 Jbeta primers were used. Some clones are missing from TCRdb's copy, which holds only in-frame ones; the method was immunoSEQ multiplex PCR. The sample includes roughly 140,000 clones, roughly four fifths seen only once; the top ten take about 5.3%. Losses at the gene ends were 5 bases for V and 3 bases for J; bases not matched to a gene: 8. CDR3 length: 15 amino acids. Per germline, CDR1 LGHNA and CDR2 YNFKEQ. The rearrangement uses TRBV4-2 and TRBJ1-1, with 8 bases matching TRBD1. Sequenced sample: PBMCs. The TCR originated in a woman aged 45-65 years in good health and CMV-seronegative. The CDR3 protein is CASSSWTGRDTEAFF. In DNA, the CDR3 is TGTGCCAGCAGCAGCTGGACAGGGAGGGACACTGAAGCTTTCTTT.